The clone carrying this TCR beta chain occurred many times. Its antigen is as yet unknown. The 5'RACE template-switching step produced TCR cDNA and added a universal primer site and UMIs. TCRdb processed the 5' RACE reads anew with MiXCR; each CDR3 protein has one entry. The repertoire holds 70,000 or so distinct CDR3 sequences, with roughly 7% as singletons. The data are from a study of T cells after yellow fever vaccination. General study points: Detected again after the booster were most primary-vaccination clones, at 95% to 98% CD4 and about 90% CD8.

The sequence derives from a man in his late teens or twenties who received the YFV17D yellow fever vaccine. The source was CD8+ T cells sorted from PBMCs, collected around 10 days after the first yellow fever vaccination.

The CDR3 nucleotides are TGTGCCAGCAGCGCCGCGGGATCTACCGGCTATGGCTACACCTTC. Protein sequence: CASSAAGSTGYGYTF. This chain uses TRBV9 with TRBJ1-2; D remains ambiguous. The CDR3 is 15 residues long. The V end was cut by 3 bases, the J end by 4 bases, with 16 bases between. From germline, CDR1 is SGDLS and CDR2 YYNGEE. The entire variable domain, with the rest obtained from reference TRBV9 and TRBJ1-2, is as follows: DSGVTQTPKHLITATGQRVTLRCSPRSGDLSVYWYQQSLDQGLQFLIQYYNGEERAKGNILERFSAQQFPDLHSELNLSSLELGDSALYFCASSAAGSTGYGYTFGSGTRLTVV.